Presented here are 17 T cell receptor beta chains from one specimen sequenced in a study of radiation and T cells in renal cell carcinoma. Clones were sequenced by immunoSEQ multiplex PCR, and TCRdb holds only the in-frame ones, with some missing. This sample has more than 95,000 clones, with around 82% found just once. Time point described: blood 2 weeks post-SBRT. Treatment indicated: 15 Gy SBRT to primary tumor, nephrectomy 4 weeks later. The sample was blood, taken from a patient whose treatment included radiotherapy and nephrectomy. The receptors were sampled from a man aged 50 to 60 with renal cell carcinoma.

The chain joins TRBV7-9 to TRBJ2-7, with D tentatively TRBD2 (5 bases). Trimming stripped 8 bases from V and 4 bases from J, with 12 bases between. The CDR3 runs 12 residues. Germline V gene data show CDR1 as SEHNR and CDR2 as FQNEAQ (reference sequence). CDR3 loop: CASHGGEYEQYF. Here the CDR3 DNA reads TGTGCCAGCCACGGAGGCGAGTACGAGCAGTACTTC.

The J gene is TRBJ2-1, the V gene TRBV27; D possibly matches TRBD1 or TRBD2 (5 bases each). Trimming removed 7 bases at V and 7 bases at J, with 20 bases between. This CDR3 spans 15 amino acids. Germline CDR1 MNHEY, CDR2 SMNVEV (reference sequence). CDR3 nucleotide sequence: TGTGCCAGCAAGGAACACGGGACCCACTTTAATGAGCAGTTCTTC. This codes for CASKEHGTHFNEQFF.

This chain uses TRBV12-5 with TRBJ2-1, with 8 bases lining up with TRBD2. V was pared by 4 bases and J by 2 bases, with 10 bases of the junction left unmatched. The CDR3 sequence is 17 residues long. Germline lookup yields CDR1 LGHNT and CDR2 FRNRAP. The CDR3 bases are TGTGCTAGTGGTTCGGCTTTGCGGGAGGTCCCCTACAATGAGCAGTTCTTC. It codes for CASGSALREVPYNEQFF.

The chain links TRBV30 to TRBJ1-2, with 7 bases fitting TRBD1. Per germline, CDR1 GTSNPN and CDR2 SVGIG (reference sequence). The CDR3 loop spans 14 amino acids. After removal of 4 bases from V and 4 bases from J, the junction contained 9 bases not matched to a gene. As DNA, the CDR3 is TGTGCCTGGACGACAGGGCCTGAAATCTATGGCTACACCTTC. This translates into CAWTTGPEIYGYTF.

The V and J genes are TRBV4-1 and TRBJ2-4, with a tentative D call TRBD2 (6 bases). The ends were cut back, 1 base at V and 6 bases at J, with 19 bases in the middle. Germline lookup yields CDR1 MGHRA and CDR2 YSYEKL. There are 17 residues in the CDR3. CDR3 amino acids: CASSQVLDWAGGNIQYF. The CDR3 region has the DNA TGCGCCAGCAGCCAAGTGCTAGACTGGGCCGGGGGAAACATTCAGTACTTC.

This clone was detected only a few times. The V gene is TRBV7-9, the J gene TRBJ1-1; the match to TRBD1 covers 7 bases. The V gene's germline CDR1 is SEHNR and CDR2 FQNEAQ (reference sequence). CDR3 length: 14 residues. The V segment lost 2 bases and the J segment 7 bases; nucleotides outside the gene matches: 7. The CDR3 region is CASSLRAGGGEAFF. The CDR3 nucleotides are TGTGCCAGCAGCTTAAGGGCAGGGGGAGGTGAAGCTTTCTTT.

The chain has TRBV4-2 and TRBJ1-4, with 8 positions matching TRBD1. Germline V gives CDR1 LGHNA, CDR2 YNFKEQ. The CDR3 contains 12 residues. Trimming cost V 2 bases and J 10 bases; bases outside gene matches: 0. The CDR3 region has the DNA TGTGCCAGCAGCCAAACAGGGGGAAAACTGTTTTTT. Its translation: CASSQTGGKLFF.

The CDR3 here is CASSLGDRVYTGELFF. In DNA, the CDR3 is TGTGCCAGCAGCTTGGGAGACAGGGTGTACACCGGGGAGCTGTTTTTT. The chain links TRBV11-1 to TRBJ2-2, with 7 bases fitting TRBD1. Trimming removed 3 bases from V and 3 bases from J; junction bases left unmatched: 7. The CDR3 contains 16 residues. Germline lookup yields CDR1 SGHAT and CDR2 FQDESV (reference sequence).

This sequence joins TRBV30 and TRBJ2-2, with 7 bases that match TRBD2. CDR3 length: 16 amino acids. Germline trimming cut 5 bases from V and 3 bases from J; bases unmatched to any gene: 12. The germline V gene encodes CDR1 GTSNPN and CDR2 SVGIG (reference sequence). The CDR3 protein is CAWGGGASGDTGELFF. The CDR3 DNA follows: TGTGCCTGGGGGGGTGGTGCTAGCGGAGACACCGGGGAGCTGTTTTTT.

This clone was seen a few times. The V call is TRBV28, the J call TRBJ1-2; D remains unclear. The CDR3 sequence is 13 residues long. V lost 6 bases and J lost 4, with 12 bases in between. The germline V gene encodes CDR1 MDHEN and CDR2 SYDVKM. The DNA for the CDR3 is TGTGCCAGCAGCTTAGGGTACTTCTATGGCTACACCTTC. Encoded protein: CASSLGYFYGYTF.

The genes are TRBV5-1 and TRBJ1-2, with TRBD1 matching 7 bases. CDR3 size: 14 residues. CDR1 is SGHRS, CDR2 YFSETQ, per germline. The V segment lost 4 bases and the J segment 4 bases; nucleotides outside the gene matches: 7. The CDR3 sequence is CASSREGGRYGYTF. CDR3 nucleotide sequence: TGCGCCAGCAGCCGTGAAGGGGGCCGCTATGGCTACACCTTC.

J is TRBJ2-7 and V is TRBV7-2, with 7 bases identical to TRBD2. The CDR3 runs to 16 residues. Trimming cost V 1 base and J 2 bases; bases outside gene matches: 8. Germline V gives CDR1 SGHTA, CDR2 FQGNSA. In DNA, the CDR3 is TGTGCCAGCAGCTTAGGAATAACTAGCGACGCCTACGAGCAGTACTTC. Translating gives CASSLGITSDAYEQYF.

The chain joins TRBV7-9 to TRBJ2-1; D not certain. CDR1 is SEHNR, CDR2 FQNEAQ, per germline (reference sequence). There are 12 residues in the CDR3. V was cut by 5 bases and J by 6 bases, with 8 bases left in between. CDR3 nucleotide sequence: TGTGCCAGCAGCATAAACTCCAATGAGCAGTTCTTC. Protein product: CASSINSNEQFF.

This clone came up once. The rearrangement joins TRBV4-2 to TRBJ2-3; D is perhaps TRBD1 or TRBD2 (6 bases each). Trimming pared 0 bases from V and 2 bases from J, leaving 12 bases between. Per the germline V gene, CDR1 is LGHNA and CDR2 is YNFKEQ. The length of the CDR3 is 16 residues. Here the CDR3 reads CASSQDGGGATDTQYF. CDR3 nucleotides: TGTGCCAGCAGCCAAGATGGGGGCGGGGCCACAGATACGCAGTATTTT.

Details on this clone: This specimen includes other DNA sequences encoding the same CDR3. The genes are TRBV6-5 and TRBJ2-7; no clear D. V lost 0 bases and J 2 bases, leaving 8 bases between the germline ends. Germline assignment: CDR1 MNHEY and CDR2 SVGAGI. This CDR3 region has 14 residues. CDR3 sequence: CASSYSTRTYEQYF. The CDR3 region has the DNA TGTGCCAGCAGTTACTCTACCAGGACCTACGAGCAGTACTTC.

CDR3 in amino acids: CASSFGFSGGTDTQYF. Written as DNA, the CDR3 is TGTGCCAGCAGCTTTGGGTTTTCGGGAGGCACAGATACGCAGTATTTT. This chain uses TRBV5-4 with TRBJ2-3, with D perhaps matching TRBD2 (6 bases). This CDR3 comprises 16 residues. The germline gives CDR1 SGHNT, CDR2 YYREEE (reference sequence). V lost 2 bases and J 1 base, leaving 14 bases between the germline ends.

This sequence joins TRBV5-4 and TRBJ1-5, with TRBD1 matching 7 bases. Trimming removed 3 bases from V and 4 bases from J; junction bases left unmatched: 4. Germline V CDR1 and CDR2: SGHNT, YYREEE (reference sequence). The length of the CDR3 is 14 residues. CDR3 sequence (DNA): TGTGCCAGCAGCTCCGGGACAGCTAATCAGCCCCAGCATTTT. Translated, it gives CASSSGTANQPQHF.